This paragraph reports one T cell receptor beta chain. In the source study's methods: Sequence data from immunoSEQ were junction-only and lacked quality scores; consequently, filtering differed. Produced via immunoSEQ multiplex PCR; TCRdb's table is partial and in-frame only. The V and J calls and clone size are taken from that table; D and trimming were inferred from the DNA. The sample has roughly 660,000 clones, about 90% seen once. These data originate in a study of shared clonotypes between healthy human individuals. V gave up 1 base and J gave up 1 base, with 14 bases separating them. The length of the CDR3 is 17 residues. Germline V lookup: CDR1 LNHDA, CDR2 SQIVND (reference sequence).

This sequence originates from a man aged 18-30 years in good health. Some clones in this sample may be carry-over from other donors' samples. The genes are TRBV19 and TRBJ2-1; D may be TRBD2 (5 bases). Sequencing was performed on memory CD8+ T cells from PBMCs. Subset: CD45RO+ cells pooled with CCR7-negative TemRA cells. CDR3: CASSIGPRPGSYNEQFF. The CDR3 DNA reads as TGTGCCAGTAGTATAGGTCCTCGGCCGGGGTCCTACAATGAGCAGTTCTTC. Complete variable domain (other parts from reference TRBV19 and TRBJ2-1): DGGITQSPKYLFRKEGQNVTLSCEQNLNHDAMYWYRQDPGQGLRLIYYSQIVNDFQKGDIAEGYSVSREKKESFPLTVTSAQKNPTAFYLCASSIGPRPGSYNEQFFGPGTRLTVL.